This T cell receptor (beta chain) was identified in a study of regulatory T cells in long-lasting Graves disease. Time point denoted: newly diagnosed GD, antithyroid drugs for less than 3 months. From RNA extracted from PBMCs, the TCR library was made. Construction of the TCR beta libraries employed iRepertoire HTBI primers in conjunction with Arm-PCR of CDR3 regions. TCRdb redid the calling of the multiplex PCR reads with MiXCR, one entry per CDR3 protein. The data show 350,000 to 400,000 distinct CDR3 sequences, about 16% seen once. Germline V gene data show CDR1 as SQVTM and CDR2 as ANQGSEA. V lost 4 bases to trimming and J lost 1 base, with 13 bases between them. CDR3 size: 14 residues. This clonotype was detected many times.

The sequencing used peripheral blood mononuclear cells (PBMCs), collected at new diagnosis, from a patient treated with antithyroid drugs. The V and J genes are TRBV29-1 and TRBJ2-5, with D maybe TRBD1 (6 bases). This TCR came from a female donor with Graves disease. CDR3: CSVVGRDTQETQYF. CDR3 coding DNA: TGCAGCGTTGTAGGCCGGGACACCCAAGAGACCCAGTACTTC.